Below, 7 T cell receptor beta chains from the same sample are listed, as sequenced in a study of graft-versus-host responses after intestinal transplantation. Here immunoSEQ multiplex PCR was the method, and the copy in TCRdb shows in-frame clones only, minus some. Of some 45,000 clones listed, approximately 95% are singletons. The input for sequencing was PBMCs, taken more than 310 days after intestinal transplant. The receptors here all came from a human patient who received an intestinal transplant, so some T cells may come from the graft donor.

The J gene is TRBJ2-3, the V gene TRBV7-2; perhaps TRBD2 as D (6 bases). Germline V gene lookup returns CDR1 SGHTA and CDR2 FQGNSA. The CDR3 is 15 amino acids. V was trimmed by 3 bases and J by 1 base, leaving 11 bases between them. DNA for the CDR3: TGTGCCAGCAGCTTCTACGGGGGTGGCACAGATACGCAGTATTTT. Its translation: CASSFYGGGTDTQYF.

V and J are TRBV6-5 and TRBJ2-1; 7 bases match TRBD2. Unmatched junction bases numbered 7, after V lost 0 bases and J lost 8 bases. Germline assignment: CDR1 MNHEY and CDR2 SVGAGI. This CDR3 has 15 amino acids. The CDR3 protein is CASSYSGGSTDEQFF. The CDR3 DNA follows: TGTGCCAGCAGTTACTCGGGAGGGTCTACGGATGAGCAGTTCTTC.

J is TRBJ1-5 and V is TRBV30; D perhaps matches TRBD1 (5 bases). CDR3 length equals 13 residues. Germline CDR1 is GTSNPN and CDR2 is SVGIG (reference sequence). The V gene lost 4 bases and the J gene lost 7 bases, with 14 bases spanning the gap. The CDR3 here is CAWNPGDGQPQHF. CDR3 nucleotide sequence: TGTGCCTGGAACCCCGGGGACGGGCAGCCCCAGCATTTT.

The genes are TRBV29-1 and TRBJ2-7, with D perhaps TRBD1 or TRBD2 (5 bases each). V lost 7 bases, J lost 8 bases, and 18 bases lay in between. This CDR3 has 12 amino acids. Germline V gives CDR1 SQVTM, CDR2 ANQGSEA. CDR3 sequence: CSASLGDGKQYF. In nucleotides, the CDR3 is TGCAGCGCTAGTTTGGGGGACGGCAAGCAGTACTTC.

This sequence joins TRBV7-9 and TRBJ1-4, with TRBD1 as a possible D gene (5 bases). V dropped 10 bases and J dropped 6 bases, with 12 bases sitting between them. The CDR3 totals 12 residues. From germline, CDR1 is SEHNR and CDR2 FQNEAQ (reference sequence). The CDR3 nucleotides read TGTGCCACCCAGGCAGGGTATGAAAAACTGTTTTTT. It yields the protein CATQAGYEKLFF.

The chain employs TRBV28 and TRBJ2-2; 7 positions match TRBD2. With V trimmed by 10 bases and J by 2 bases, 10 bases remained unmatched. There are 15 residues in the CDR3. The germline V gene encodes CDR1 MDHEN and CDR2 SYDVKM. The CDR3 reads CATSGLGINTGELFF. As DNA, the CDR3 is TGTGCCACCTCCGGACTAGGGATAAACACCGGGGAGCTGTTTTTT.

The V call is TRBV11-2, the J call TRBJ2-7; D perhaps matches TRBD2 (5 bases). CDR3 size: 14 residues. Looked up from germline, CDR1 is SGHAT and CDR2 is FQNNGV. The V end was cut by 2 bases, the J end by 3 bases, with 11 bases between. The CDR3 region is CASSLSGYGYEQYF. CDR3 DNA sequence: TGTGCCAGCAGCTTAAGCGGATACGGCTACGAGCAGTACTTC.